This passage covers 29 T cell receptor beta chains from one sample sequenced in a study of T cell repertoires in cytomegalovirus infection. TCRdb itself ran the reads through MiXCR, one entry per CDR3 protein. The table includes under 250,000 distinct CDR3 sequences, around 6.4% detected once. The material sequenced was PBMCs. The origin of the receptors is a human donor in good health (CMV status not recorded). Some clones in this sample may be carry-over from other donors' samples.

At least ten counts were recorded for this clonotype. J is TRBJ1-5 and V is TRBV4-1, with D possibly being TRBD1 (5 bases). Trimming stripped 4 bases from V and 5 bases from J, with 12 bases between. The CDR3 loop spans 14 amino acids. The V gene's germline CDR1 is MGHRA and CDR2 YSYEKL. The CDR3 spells CASSPGLGDQPQHF. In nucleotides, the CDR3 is TGCGCCAGCAGCCCGGGTCTGGGGGATCAGCCCCAGCATTTT.

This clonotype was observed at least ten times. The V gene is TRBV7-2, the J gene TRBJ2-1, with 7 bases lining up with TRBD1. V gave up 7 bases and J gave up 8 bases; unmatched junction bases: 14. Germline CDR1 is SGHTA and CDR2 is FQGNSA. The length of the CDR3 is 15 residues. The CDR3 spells CASNRDREILDEQFF. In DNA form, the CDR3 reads TGTGCCAGCAACCGTGACAGGGAAATTTTAGATGAGCAGTTCTTC.

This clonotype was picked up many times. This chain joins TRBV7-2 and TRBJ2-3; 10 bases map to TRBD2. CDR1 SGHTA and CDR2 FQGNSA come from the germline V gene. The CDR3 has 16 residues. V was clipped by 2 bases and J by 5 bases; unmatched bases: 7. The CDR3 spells CASSLNGLAVGDTQYF. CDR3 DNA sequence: TGTGCCAGCAGCTTAAACGGACTAGCGGTGGGAGATACGCAGTATTTT.

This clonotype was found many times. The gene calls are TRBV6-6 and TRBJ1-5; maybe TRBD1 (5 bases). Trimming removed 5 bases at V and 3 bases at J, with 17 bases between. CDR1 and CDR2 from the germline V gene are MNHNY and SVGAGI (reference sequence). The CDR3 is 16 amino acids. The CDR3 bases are TGTGCCAGCAGTGTCGGGACGGATCTTCTCAATCAGCCCCAGCATTTT. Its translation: CASSVGTDLLNQPQHF.

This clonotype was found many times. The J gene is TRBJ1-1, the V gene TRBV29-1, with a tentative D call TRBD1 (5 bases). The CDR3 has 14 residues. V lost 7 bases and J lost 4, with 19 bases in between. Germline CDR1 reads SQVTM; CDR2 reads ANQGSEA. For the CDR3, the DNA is TGCAGCGCCGATCCGGGAGGGGCGCGCACTGAAGCTTTCTTT. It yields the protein CSADPGGARTEAFF.

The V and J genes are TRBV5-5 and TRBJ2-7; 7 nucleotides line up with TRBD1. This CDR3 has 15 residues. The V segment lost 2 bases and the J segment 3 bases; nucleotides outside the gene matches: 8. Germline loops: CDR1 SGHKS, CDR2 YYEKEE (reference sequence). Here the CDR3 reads CASSFSGTVGYEQYF. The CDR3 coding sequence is TGTGCCAGCAGCTTCTCCGGGACAGTTGGCTACGAGCAGTACTTC.

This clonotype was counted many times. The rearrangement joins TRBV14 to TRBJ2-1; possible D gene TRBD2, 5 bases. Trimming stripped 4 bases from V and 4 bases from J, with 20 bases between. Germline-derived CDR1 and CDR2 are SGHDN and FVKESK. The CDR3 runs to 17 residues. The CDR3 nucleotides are TGTGCCAGCAGCCTCTCGGGAAACCTATTGAAGTACAATGAGCAGTTCTTC. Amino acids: CASSLSGNLLKYNEQFF.

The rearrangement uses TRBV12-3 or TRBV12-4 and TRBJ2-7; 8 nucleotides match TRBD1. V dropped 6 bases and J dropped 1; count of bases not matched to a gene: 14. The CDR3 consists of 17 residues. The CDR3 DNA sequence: TGTGCCAGCAGCCCTCCCACGCGGGACAGGAATTCCTACGAGCAGTACTTC. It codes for CASSPPTRDRNSYEQYF.

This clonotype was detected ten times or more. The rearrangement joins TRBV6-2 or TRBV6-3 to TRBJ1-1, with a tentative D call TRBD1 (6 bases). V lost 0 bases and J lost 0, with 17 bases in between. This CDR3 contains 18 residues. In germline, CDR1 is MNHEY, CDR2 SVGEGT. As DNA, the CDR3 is TGTGCCAGCAGTTACTCGATCAGCACAGGGAAGGTGAACACTGAAGCTTTCTTT. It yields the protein CASSYSISTGKVNTEAFF.

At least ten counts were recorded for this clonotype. The DNA for the CDR3 is TGTGCCAGCAGTAAACCGCGACAGGGATATACCTACGAGCAGTACTTC. It yields the protein CASSKPRQGYTYEQYF. This chain connects TRBV2 to TRBJ2-7, with TRBD1 identical over 7 bases. This CDR3 spans 16 amino acids. Trimming took 5 bases from V and 2 from J; bases not matched to a gene: 12. Germline V gene sequence: CDR1 SNHLY, CDR2 FYNNEI.

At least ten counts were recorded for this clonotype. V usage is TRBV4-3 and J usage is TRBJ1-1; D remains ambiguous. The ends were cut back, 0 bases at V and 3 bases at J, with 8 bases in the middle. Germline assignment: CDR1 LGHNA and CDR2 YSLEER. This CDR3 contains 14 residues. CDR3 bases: TGCGCCAGCAGCCAAGATCGAACACACACTGAAGCTTTCTTT. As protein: CASSQDRTHTEAFF.

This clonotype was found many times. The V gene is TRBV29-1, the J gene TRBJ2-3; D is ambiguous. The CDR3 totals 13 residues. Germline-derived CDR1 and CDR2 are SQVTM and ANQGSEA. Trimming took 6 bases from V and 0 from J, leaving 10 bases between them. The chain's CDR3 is CSVERASTDTQYF. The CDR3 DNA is TGCAGCGTCGAACGGGCCAGCACAGATACGCAGTATTTT.

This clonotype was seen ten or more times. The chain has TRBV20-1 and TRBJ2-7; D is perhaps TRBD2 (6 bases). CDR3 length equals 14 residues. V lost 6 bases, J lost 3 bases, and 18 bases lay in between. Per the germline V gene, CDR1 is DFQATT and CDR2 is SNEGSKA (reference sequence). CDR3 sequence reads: CSAVTLGGDYEQYF. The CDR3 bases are TGCAGTGCCGTCACCCTGGGAGGTGACTACGAGCAGTACTTC.

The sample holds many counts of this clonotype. The CDR3 DNA reads TGCAGTGCTGGAAAGGATGGAAGAGGCCCGACACTAAGCACAGATACGCAGTATTTT. It translates to CSAGKDGRGPTLSTDTQYF. The chain uses TRBV20-1 and TRBJ2-3; no reliable D call. V was pared by 5 bases and J by 0 bases, with 27 bases between. Germline-derived CDR1 and CDR2 are DFQATT and SNEGSKA (reference sequence). CDR3 size: 19 residues.

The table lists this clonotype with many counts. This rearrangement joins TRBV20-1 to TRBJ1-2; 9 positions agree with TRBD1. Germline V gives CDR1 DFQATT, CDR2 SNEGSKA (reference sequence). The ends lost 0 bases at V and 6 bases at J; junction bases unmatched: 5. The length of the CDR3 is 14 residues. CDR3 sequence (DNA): TGCAGTGCTAGAGATTGGGACAGGGCCAATGGCTACACCTTC. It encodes CSARDWDRANGYTF.

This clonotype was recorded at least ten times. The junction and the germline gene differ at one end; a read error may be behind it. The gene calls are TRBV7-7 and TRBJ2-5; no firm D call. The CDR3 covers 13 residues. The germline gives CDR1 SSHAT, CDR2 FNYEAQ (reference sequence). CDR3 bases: TGTGCTAGCAGCCCTGGTGGGTCCGAGACCCAGTACTTC. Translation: CASSPGGSETQYF. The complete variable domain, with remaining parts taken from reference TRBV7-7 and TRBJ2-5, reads GAGVSQSPRYKVTKRGQDVTLRCDPISSHATLYWYQQALGQGPEFLTYFNYEAQPDKSGLPSDRFSAERPEGSISTLTIQRTEQRDSAMYRCASSPGGSETQYFGPGTRLLVL.

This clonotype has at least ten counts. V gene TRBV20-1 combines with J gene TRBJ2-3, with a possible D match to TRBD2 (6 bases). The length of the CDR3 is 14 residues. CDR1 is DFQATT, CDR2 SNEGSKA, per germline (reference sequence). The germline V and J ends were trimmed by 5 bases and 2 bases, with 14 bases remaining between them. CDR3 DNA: TGCAGTGCTCGGGACTCGTTAGACACAGATACGCAGTATTTT. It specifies CSARDSLDTDTQYF.

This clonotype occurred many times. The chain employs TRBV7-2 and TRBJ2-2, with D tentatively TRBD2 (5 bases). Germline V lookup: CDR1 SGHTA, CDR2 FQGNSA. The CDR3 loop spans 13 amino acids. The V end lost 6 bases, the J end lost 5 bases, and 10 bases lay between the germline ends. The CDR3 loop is CASRGRDTGELFF. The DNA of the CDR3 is TGTGCCAGCAGAGGCCGGGATACCGGGGAGCTGTTTTTT.

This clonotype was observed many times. The CDR3 spells CSAVQATLYNEQFF. Here the CDR3 DNA reads TGCAGTGCTGTACAGGCGACTCTTTACAATGAGCAGTTCTTC. The chain joins TRBV20-1 to TRBJ2-1; D is possibly TRBD1 (5 bases). Germline V lookup: CDR1 DFQATT, CDR2 SNEGSKA (reference sequence). CDR3 length: 14 amino acids. Deletions cut 5 bases from V and 4 bases from J, with 15 bases between.

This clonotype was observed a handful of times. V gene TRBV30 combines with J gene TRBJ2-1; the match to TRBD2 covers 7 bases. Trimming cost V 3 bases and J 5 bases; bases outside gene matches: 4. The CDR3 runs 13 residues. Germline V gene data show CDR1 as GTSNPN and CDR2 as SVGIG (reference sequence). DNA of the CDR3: TGTGCCTGGAGCTCTAGCGGAGACAATGAGCAGTTCTTC. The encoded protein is CAWSSSGDNEQFF.

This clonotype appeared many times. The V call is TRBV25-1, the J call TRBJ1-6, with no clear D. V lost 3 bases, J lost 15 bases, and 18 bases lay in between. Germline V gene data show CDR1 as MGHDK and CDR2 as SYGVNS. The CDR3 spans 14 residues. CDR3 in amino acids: CASSDSTEKIRLHF. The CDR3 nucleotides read TGTGCCAGCAGTGATTCGACGGAGAAGATTCGCCTCCACTTT.

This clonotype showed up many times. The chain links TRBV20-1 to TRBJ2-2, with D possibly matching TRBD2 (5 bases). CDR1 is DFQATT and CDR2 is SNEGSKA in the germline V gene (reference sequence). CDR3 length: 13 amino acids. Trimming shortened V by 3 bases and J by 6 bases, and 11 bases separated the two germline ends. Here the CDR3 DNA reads TGCAGTGCTAGCGGGGATCGGGCCGGGGAGCTGTTTTTT. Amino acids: CSASGDRAGELFF.

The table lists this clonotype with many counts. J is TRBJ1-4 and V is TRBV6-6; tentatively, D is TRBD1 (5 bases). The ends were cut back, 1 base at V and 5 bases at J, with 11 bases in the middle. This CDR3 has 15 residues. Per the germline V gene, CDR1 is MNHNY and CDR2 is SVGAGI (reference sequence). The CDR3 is CASSYFRDGNEKLFF. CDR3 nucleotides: TGTGCCAGCAGTTACTTTAGGGACGGGAATGAAAAACTGTTTTTT.

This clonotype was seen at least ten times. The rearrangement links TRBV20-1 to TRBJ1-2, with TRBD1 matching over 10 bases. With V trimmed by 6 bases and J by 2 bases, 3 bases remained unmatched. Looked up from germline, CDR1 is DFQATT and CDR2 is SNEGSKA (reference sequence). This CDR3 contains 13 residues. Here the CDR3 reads CSARTGGNYGYTF. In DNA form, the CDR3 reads TGCAGTGCACGGACAGGGGGGAACTATGGCTACACCTTC.

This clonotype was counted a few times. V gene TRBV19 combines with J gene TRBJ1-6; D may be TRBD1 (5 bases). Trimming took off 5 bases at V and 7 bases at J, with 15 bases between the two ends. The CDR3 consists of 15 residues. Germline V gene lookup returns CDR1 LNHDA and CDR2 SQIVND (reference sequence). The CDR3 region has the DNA TGTGCCAGTAGTCCCCCCGGGACCGAGAATTCACCCCTCCACTTT. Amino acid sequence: CASSPPGTENSPLHF.

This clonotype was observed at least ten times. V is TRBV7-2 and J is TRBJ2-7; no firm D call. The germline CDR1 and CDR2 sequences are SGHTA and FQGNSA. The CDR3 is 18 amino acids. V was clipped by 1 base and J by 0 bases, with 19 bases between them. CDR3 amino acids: CASSLGGRVGTGSYEQYF. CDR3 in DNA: TGTGCCAGCAGCTTAGGGGGTAGAGTCGGCACGGGCTCCTACGAGCAGTACTTC. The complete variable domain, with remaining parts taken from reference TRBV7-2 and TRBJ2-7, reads GAGVSQSPSNKVTEKGKDVELRCDPISGHTALYWYRQSLGQGLEFLIYFQGNSAPDKSGLPSDRFSAERTGGSVSTLTIQRTQQEDSAVYLCASSLGGRVGTGSYEQYFGPGTRLTVT.

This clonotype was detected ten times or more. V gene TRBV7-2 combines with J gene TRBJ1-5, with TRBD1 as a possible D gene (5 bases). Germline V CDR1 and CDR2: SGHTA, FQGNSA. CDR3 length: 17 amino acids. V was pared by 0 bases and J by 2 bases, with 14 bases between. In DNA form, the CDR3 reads TGTGCCAGCAGCTTAGCGGCGGCCGGGGGTGGCAATCAGCCCCAGCATTTT. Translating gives CASSLAAAGGGNQPQHF.

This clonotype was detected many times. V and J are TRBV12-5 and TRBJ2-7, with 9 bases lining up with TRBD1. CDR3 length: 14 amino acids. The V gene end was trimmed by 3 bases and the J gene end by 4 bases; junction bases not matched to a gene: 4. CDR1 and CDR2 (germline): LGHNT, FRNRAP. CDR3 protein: CASGFQTGGYEQYF. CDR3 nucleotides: TGTGCTAGTGGTTTCCAGACAGGGGGGTACGAGCAGTACTTC.

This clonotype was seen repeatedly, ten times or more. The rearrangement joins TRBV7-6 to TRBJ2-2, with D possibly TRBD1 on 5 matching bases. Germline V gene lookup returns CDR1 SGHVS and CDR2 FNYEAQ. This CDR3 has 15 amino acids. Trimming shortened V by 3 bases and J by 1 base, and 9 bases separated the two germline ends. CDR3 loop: CASSLGPENTGELFF. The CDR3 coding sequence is TGTGCCAGCAGCTTGGGGCCAGAGAACACCGGGGAGCTGTTTTTT.